This T cell receptor beta chain emerged from a study of blood T cell repertoires in COVID-19. Study context: Researchers got acute and convalescent COVID-19 samples from the United States, Italy and Spain. The cDNA or gDNA used as material had been derived from T cells, B-cell-depleted T cells, or PBMCs.

This CDR3 has 14 amino acids. The germline CDR1 and CDR2 sequences are KGHDR and SFDVKD. The germline V and J ends were trimmed by 3 bases and 7 bases, with 12 bases remaining between them. Some clones are missing from TCRdb's copy, which holds only in-frame ones; the method was immunoSEQ multiplex PCR. The data contain about 250,000 clones, roughly 85% of them singletons. This clone was counted a few times. This chain links TRBV24-1 with TRBJ2-1; perhaps TRBD2 as D (6 bases). Input material: PBMCs or T cells enriched from blood (not recorded which). This receptor was obtained from a woman between 50 and 59 years old with acute COVID-19. The CDR3 protein is CATSDPSRGNEQFF. The CDR3, as DNA: TGTGCCACCAGTGATCCGTCCCGGGGGAATGAGCAGTTCTTC.